This T cell receptor beta chain was sequenced during a study of T cell repertoires in cytomegalovirus infection. In the study overall: Indications came from public TCR beta signatures; they pointed to CMV infection and to a matching HLA type. General study results and limits: Carriers of CMV plus the relevant HLA were identified by cumulative public TCR beta family frequency. HLA-C-restricted CMV-specific TCR beta clonotypes were dominant in the ex vivo response.

TCRdb recomputed calls from the reads with MiXCR, one row per CDR3 protein. The table records approximately 130,000 distinct CDR3 sequences, roughly 8.2% of them present only once. The CDR3 has 16 amino acids. Per the germline V gene, CDR1 is SGHTA and CDR2 is FQGNSA. Between the trimmed V and J ends, which lost 5 bases and 6 bases, there was a span of 19 bases. This clonotype was seen repeatedly, ten times or more. The target antigen is unknown. This receptor was obtained from a human donor in good health (CMV status not recorded). Some clones in this sample may be carry-over from other donors' samples. The sequenced sample was PBMCs. The genes are TRBV7-2 and TRBJ2-2, with D perhaps TRBD1 (6 bases). The CDR3 loop is CASSATPGQVPGELFF. CDR3 DNA: TGTGCCAGCAGCGCGACGCCGGGACAAGTTCCCGGGGAGCTGTTTTTT.